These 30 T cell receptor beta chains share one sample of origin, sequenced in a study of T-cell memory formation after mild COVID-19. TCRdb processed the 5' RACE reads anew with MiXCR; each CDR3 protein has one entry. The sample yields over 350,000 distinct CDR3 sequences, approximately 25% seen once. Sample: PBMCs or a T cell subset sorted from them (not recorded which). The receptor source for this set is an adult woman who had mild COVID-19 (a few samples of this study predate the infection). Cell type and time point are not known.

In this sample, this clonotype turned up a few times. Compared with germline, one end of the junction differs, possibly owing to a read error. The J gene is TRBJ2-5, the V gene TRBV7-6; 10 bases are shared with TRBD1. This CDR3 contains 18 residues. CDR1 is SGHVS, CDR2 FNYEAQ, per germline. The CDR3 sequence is CASSRSGQGKAAQGTQYF. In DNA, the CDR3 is TGTGCCAGCAGCAGATCGGGACAGGGGAAGGCCGCGCAAGGGACCCAGTACTTC.

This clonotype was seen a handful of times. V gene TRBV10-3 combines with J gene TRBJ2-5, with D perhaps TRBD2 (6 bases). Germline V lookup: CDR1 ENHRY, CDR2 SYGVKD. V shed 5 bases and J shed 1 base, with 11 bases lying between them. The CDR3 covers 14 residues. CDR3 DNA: TGTGCCATCAGTTGGACTACCTTCCAAGAGACCCAGTACTTC. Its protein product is CAISWTTFQETQYF.

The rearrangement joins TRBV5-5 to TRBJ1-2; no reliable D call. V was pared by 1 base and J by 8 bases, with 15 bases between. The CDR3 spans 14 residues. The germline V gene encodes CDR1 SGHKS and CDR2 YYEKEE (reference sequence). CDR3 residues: CASSLWDPLGGYTF. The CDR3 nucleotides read TGTGCCAGCAGCTTGTGGGATCCACTGGGCGGCTACACCTTC.

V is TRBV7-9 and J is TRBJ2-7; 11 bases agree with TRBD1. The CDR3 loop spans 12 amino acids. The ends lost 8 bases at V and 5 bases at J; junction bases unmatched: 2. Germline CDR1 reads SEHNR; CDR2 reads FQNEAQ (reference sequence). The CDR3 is CASGTGGNEQYF. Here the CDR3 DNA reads TGTGCCAGCGGGACAGGGGGAAACGAGCAGTACTTC.

CDR3 nucleotide sequence: TGCGCCAGCAGCCAGGAGTCCGGGGGGCGCGGGGATACGCAGTATTTT. This gives the protein CASSQESGGRGDTQYF. This chain links TRBV5-1 with TRBJ2-3, with D perhaps TRBD2 (7 bases). CDR3 length: 16 amino acids. Per germline, CDR1 SGHRS and CDR2 YFSETQ. Trimming removed 4 bases at V and 6 bases at J, with 21 bases between.

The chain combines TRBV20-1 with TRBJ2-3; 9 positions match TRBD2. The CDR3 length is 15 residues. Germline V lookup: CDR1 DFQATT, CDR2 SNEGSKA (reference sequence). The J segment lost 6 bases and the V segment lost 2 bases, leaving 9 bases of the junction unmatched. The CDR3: CSARRREGFIDTQYF. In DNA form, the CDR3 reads TGCAGTGCTAGACGGCGGGAGGGCTTTATTGATACGCAGTATTTT.

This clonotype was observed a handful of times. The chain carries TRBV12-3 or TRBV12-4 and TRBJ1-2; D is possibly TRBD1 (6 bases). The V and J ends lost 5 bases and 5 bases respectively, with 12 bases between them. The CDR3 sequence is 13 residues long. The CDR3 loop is CASSMGGAYGYTF. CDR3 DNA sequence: TGTGCCAGCAGTATGGGGGGGGCGTATGGCTACACCTTC.

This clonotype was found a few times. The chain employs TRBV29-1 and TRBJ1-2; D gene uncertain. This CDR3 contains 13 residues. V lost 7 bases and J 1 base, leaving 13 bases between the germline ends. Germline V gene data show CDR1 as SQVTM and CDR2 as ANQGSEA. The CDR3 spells CSAMDGHNYGYTF. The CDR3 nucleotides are TGCAGCGCCATGGACGGGCATAACTATGGCTACACCTTC. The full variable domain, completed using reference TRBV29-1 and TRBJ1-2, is SAVISQKPSRDICQRGTSLTIQCQVDSQVTMMFWYRQQPGQSLTLIATANQGSEATYESGFVIDKFPISRPNLTFSTLTVSNMSPEDSSIYLCSAMDGHNYGYTFGSGTRLTVV.

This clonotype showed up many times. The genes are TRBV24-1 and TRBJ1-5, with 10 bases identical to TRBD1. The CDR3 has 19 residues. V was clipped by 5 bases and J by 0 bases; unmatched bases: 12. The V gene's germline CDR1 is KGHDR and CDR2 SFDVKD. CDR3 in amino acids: CATSGYTPGQGYSNQPQHF. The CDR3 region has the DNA TGTGCCACCAGTGGCTATACTCCGGGACAGGGGTATAGCAATCAGCCCCAGCATTTT.

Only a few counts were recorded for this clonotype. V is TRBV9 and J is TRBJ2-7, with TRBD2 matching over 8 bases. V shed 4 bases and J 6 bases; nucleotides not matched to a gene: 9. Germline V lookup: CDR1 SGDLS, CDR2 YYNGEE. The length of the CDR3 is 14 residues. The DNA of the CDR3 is TGTGCCAGCAGCTCCCCGGGGGGGCCCGGCGAGCAGTACTTC. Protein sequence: CASSSPGGPGEQYF.

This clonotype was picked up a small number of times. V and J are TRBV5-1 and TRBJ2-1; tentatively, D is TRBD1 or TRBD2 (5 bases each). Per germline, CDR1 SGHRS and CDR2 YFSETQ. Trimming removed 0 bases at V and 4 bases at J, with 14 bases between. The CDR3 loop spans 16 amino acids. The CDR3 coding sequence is TGCGCCAGCAGCTTGGGCCCGAGGGGAGCTTACAATGAGCAGTTCTTC. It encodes CASSLGPRGAYNEQFF.

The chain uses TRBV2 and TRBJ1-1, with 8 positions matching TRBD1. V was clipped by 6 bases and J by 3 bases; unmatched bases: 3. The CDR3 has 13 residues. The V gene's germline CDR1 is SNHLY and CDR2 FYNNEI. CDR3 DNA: TGTGCCAGCAGCAACAGGGGGGACACTGAAGCTTTCTTT. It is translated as CASSNRGDTEAFF. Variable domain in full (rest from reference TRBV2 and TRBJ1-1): EPEVTQTPSHQVTQMGQEVILRCVPISNHLYFYWYRQILGQKVEFLVSFYNNEISEKSEIFDDQFSVERPDGSNFTLKIRSTKLEDSAMYFCASSNRGDTEAFFGQGTRLTVV.

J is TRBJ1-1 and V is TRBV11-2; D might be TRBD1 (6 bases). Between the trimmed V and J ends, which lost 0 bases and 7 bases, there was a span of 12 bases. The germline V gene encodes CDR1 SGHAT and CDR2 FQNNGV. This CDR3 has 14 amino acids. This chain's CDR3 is CASSLEMAGVEAFF. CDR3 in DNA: TGTGCCAGCAGCTTAGAAATGGCAGGGGTTGAAGCTTTCTTT. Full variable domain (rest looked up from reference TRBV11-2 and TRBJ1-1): EAGVAQSPRYKIIEKRQSVAFWCNPISGHATLYWYQQILGQGPKLLIQFQNNGVVDDSQLPKDRFSAERLKGVDSTLKIQPAKLEDSAVYLCASSLEMAGVEAFFGQGTRLTVV.

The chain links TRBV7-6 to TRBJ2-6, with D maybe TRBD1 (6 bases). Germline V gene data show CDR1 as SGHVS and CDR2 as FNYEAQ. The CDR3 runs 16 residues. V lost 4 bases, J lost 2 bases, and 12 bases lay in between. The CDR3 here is CASSSMAGAGANVLTF. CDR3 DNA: TGTGCCAGCAGCTCAATGGCAGGGGCTGGGGCCAACGTCCTGACTTTC.

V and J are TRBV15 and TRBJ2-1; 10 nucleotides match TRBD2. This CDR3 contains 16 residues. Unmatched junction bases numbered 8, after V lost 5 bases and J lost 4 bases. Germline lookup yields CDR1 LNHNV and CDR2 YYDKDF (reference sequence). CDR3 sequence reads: CATSLRTSGPYNEQFF. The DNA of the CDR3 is TGTGCCACCAGCCTCCGGACTAGCGGACCTTACAATGAGCAGTTCTTC.

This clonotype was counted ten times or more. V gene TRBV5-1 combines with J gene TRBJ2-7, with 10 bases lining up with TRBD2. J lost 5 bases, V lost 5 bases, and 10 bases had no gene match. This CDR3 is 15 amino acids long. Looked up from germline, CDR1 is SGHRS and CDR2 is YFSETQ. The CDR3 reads CASSLGLAGENEQYF. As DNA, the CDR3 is TGCGCCAGCAGTCTTGGCCTAGCGGGAGAGAACGAGCAGTACTTC.

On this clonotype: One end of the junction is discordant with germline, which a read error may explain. CDR3 protein: CASRLAGTNYNEQFF. CDR3 sequence (DNA): TGTGCCAGCCGCTTAGCCGGGACCAACTACAATGAGCAGTTCTTC. The V and J genes are TRBV5-8 and TRBJ2-1, with D perhaps TRBD1 or TRBD2 (5 bases each). CDR3 size: 15 residues. CDR1 and CDR2 from the germline V gene are SGHTS and YDEGEE. Based on the CDR3 plus reference TRBV5-8 and TRBJ2-1, the full variable domain is EAGVTQSPTHLIKTRGQQATLRCSPISGHTSVYWYQQALGLGLQFLLWYDEGEERNRGNFPPRFSGRQFPNYSSELNVNALELEDSALYLCASRLAGTNYNEQFFGPGTRLTVL.

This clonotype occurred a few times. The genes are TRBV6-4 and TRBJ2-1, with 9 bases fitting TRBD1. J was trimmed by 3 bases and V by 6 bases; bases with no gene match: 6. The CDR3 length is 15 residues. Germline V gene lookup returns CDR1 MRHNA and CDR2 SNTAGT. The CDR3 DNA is TGTGCCAGCAGCTTGGGACAGGGTAACTACAATGAGCAGTTCTTC. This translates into CASSLGQGNYNEQFF.

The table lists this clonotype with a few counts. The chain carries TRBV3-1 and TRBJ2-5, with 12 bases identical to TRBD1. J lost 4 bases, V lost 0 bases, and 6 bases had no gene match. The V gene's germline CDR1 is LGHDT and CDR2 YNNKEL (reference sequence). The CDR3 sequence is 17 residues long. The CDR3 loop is CASSQDLGQGAGETQYF. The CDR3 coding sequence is TGTGCCAGCAGCCAAGATCTGGGACAGGGGGCAGGAGAGACCCAGTACTTC.

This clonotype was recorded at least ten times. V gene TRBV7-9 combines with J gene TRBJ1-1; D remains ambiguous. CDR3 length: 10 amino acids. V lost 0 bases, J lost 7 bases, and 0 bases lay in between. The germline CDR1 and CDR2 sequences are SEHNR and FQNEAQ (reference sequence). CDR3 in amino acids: CASSLAEAFF. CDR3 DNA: TGTGCCAGCAGCTTAGCTGAAGCTTTCTTT.

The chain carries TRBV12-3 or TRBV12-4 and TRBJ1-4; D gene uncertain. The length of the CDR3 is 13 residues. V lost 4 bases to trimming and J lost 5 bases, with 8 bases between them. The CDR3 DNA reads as TGTGCCAGCAGTTCCGAATTAAATGAAAAACTGTTTTTT. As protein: CASSSELNEKLFF.

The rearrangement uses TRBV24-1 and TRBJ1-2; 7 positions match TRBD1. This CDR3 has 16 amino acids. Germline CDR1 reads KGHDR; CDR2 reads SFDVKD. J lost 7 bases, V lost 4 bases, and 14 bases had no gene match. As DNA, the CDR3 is TGTGCCACCAGTGACCACGGTCCAGGGGGTAACGGTGGCTACACCTTC. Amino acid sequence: CATSDHGPGGNGGYTF.

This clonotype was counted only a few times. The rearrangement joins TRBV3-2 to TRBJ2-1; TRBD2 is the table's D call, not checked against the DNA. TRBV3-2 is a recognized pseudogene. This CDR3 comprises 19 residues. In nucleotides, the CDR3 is TGTGCCAGCAGCCAAGATGGGCGGCCGGGACTAGGACTTTGCAATGAGCAGTTCTTC. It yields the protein CASSQDGRPGLGLCNEQFF.

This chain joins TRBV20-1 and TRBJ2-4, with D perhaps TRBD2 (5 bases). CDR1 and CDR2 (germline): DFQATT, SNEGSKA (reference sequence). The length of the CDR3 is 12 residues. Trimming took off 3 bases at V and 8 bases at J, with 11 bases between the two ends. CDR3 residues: CSASTRRDIQYF. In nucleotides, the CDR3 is TGCAGTGCTAGTACCCGGCGGGACATTCAGTACTTC.

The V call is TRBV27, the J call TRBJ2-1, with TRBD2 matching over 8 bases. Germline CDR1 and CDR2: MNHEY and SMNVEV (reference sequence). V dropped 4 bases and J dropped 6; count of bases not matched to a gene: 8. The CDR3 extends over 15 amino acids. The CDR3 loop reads CASSWVGGVANEQFF. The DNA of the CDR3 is TGTGCCAGCAGTTGGGTCGGGGGGGTAGCCAATGAGCAGTTCTTC.

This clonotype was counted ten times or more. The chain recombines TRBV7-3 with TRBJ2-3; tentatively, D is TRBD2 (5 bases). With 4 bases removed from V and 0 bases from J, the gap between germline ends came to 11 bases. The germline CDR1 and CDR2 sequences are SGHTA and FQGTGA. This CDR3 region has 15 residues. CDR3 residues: CASSSPGSSTDTQYF. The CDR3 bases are TGTGCCAGCAGCTCCCCGGGGTCTAGCACAGATACGCAGTATTTT.

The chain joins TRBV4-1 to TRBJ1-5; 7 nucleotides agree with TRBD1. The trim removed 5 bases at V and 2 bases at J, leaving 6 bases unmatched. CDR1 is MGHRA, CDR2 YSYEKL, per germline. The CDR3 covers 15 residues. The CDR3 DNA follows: TGCGCCAGCAGCGACAGGGTTGGCGGCAATCAGCCCCAGCATTTT. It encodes CASSDRVGGNQPQHF.

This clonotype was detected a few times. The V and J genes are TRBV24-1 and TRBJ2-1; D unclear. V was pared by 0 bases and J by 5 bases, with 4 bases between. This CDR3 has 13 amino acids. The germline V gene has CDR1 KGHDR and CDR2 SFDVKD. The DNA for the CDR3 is TGTGCCACCAGTGATTTGCAGCACAATGAGCAGTTCTTC. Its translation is CATSDLQHNEQFF.

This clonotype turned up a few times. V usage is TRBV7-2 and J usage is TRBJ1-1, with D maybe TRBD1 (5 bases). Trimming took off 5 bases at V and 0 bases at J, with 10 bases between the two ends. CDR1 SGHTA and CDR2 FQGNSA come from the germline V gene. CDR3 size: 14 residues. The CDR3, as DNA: TGTGCCAGCAGCCCTCCGGGGCTGAACACTGAAGCTTTCTTT. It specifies CASSPPGLNTEAFF. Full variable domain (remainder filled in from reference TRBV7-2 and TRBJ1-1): GAGVSQSPSNKVTEKGKDVELRCDPISGHTALYWYRQSLGQGLEFLIYFQGNSAPDKSGLPSDRFSAERTGGSVSTLTIQRTQQEDSAVYLCASSPPGLNTEAFFGQGTRLTVV.

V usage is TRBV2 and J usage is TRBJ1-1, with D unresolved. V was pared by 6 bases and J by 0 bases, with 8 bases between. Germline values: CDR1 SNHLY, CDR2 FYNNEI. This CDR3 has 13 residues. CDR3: CASRRAVNTEAFF. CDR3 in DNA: TGTGCCAGCAGGAGGGCGGTGAACACTGAAGCTTTCTTT. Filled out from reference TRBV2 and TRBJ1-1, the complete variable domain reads EPEVTQTPSHQVTQMGQEVILRCVPISNHLYFYWYRQILGQKVEFLVSFYNNEISEKSEIFDDQFSVERPDGSNFTLKIRSTKLEDSAMYFCASRRAVNTEAFFGQGTRLTVV.